This record looks at one T cell receptor beta chain sequence and its context. Its antigen is unidentified. The source of the sample is a study of cytomegalovirus exposure and HLA in healthy donors. Study-wide results and limits: Three chains tied to CMV proved CMV antigen-specific in vitro. Some V segments (TRBV6-2 and TRBV6-3 among them) were excluded as indistinguishable. CMV serostatus was the only recorded immune exposure for donors. A later analysis reported that several of the most significant clusters appeared to be linked to common viral pathogens, among them Epstein-Barr virus.

V was clipped by 4 bases and J by 8 bases; unmatched bases: 10. Germline V gene sequence: CDR1 SGHTA, CDR2 FQGTGA. The CDR3 consists of 15 residues. The PCR had 60 Vbeta and 13 Jbeta primers. The assay was immunoSEQ multiplex PCR, and TCRdb's table has in-frame clones only and misses some. The sample has 200,000 or so clones, about 79% seen once. This TCR derives from a man younger than 30 in good health and CMV-seronegative. The rearrangement uses TRBV7-3 and TRBJ1-3; 8 nucleotides align to TRBD1. Sample: PBMCs. CDR3 in amino acids: CASSSQGQGGDTIYF. As DNA, the CDR3 is TGTGCCAGCAGCTCGCAAGGACAGGGCGGTGACACCATATATTTT. The entire variable domain, with the rest obtained from reference TRBV7-3 and TRBJ1-3, is as follows: GAGVSQTPSNKVTEKGKYVELRCDPISGHTALYWYRQSLGQGPEFLIYFQGTGAADDSGLPNDRFFAVRPEGSVSTLKIQRTERGDSAVYLCASSSQGQGGDTIYFGEGSWLTVV.